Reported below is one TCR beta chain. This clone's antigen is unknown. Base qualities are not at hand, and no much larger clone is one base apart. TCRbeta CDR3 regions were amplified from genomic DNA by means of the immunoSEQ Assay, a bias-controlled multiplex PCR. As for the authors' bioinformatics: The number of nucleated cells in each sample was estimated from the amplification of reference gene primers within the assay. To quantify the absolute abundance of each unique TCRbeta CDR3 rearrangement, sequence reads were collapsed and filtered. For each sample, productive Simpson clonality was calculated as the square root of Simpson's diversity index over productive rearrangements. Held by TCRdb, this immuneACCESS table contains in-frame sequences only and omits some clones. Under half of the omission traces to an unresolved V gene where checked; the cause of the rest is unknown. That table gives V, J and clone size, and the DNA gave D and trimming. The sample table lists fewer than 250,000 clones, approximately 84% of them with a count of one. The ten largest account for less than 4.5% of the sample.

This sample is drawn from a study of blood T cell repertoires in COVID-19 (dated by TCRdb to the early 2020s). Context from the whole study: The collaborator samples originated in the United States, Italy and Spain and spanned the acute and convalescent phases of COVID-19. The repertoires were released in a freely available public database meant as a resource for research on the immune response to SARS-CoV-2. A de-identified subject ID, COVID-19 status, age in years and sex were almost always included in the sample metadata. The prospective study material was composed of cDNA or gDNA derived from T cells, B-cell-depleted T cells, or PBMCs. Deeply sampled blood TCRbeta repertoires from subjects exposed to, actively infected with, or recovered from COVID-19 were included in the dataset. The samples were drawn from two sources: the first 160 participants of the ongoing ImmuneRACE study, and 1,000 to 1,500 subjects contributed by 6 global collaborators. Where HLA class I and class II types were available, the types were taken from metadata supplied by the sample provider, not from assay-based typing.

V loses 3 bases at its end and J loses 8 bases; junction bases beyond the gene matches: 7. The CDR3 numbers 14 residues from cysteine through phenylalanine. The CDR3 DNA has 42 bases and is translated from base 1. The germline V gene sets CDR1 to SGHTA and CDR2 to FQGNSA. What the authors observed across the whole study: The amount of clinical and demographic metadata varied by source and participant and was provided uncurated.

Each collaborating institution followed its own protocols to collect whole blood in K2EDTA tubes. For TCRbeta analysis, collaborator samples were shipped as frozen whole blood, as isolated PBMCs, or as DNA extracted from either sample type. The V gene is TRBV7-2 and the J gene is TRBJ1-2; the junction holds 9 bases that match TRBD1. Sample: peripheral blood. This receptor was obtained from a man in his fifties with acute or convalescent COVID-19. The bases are TGTGCCAGCAGCTTTCGAGGACAGGGGAACGGCTACACCTTC. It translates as CASSFRGQGNGYTF.